This entry lists 12 T cell receptor beta chains sequenced from one sample in a study of beta chain features in type 1 diabetes. General observations from the study: TCRB CDR3 length was moderately but significantly reduced in all four CD4+ subsets of Type 1 diabetes patients.

No antigen has been identified for these receptors. As every portion of the isolated RNA was reverse transcribed, the sequencing read expressed TCRB transcripts. Assay used: immunoSEQ multiplex PCR; TCRdb lists only in-frame clones, some missing. The sample consists of 250,000 to 350,000 clones, approximately 15% of them appearing once. The sample taken for sequencing was naive CD4+ T cells from blood. These receptors were obtained from a man aged 18 to 30 with type 1 diabetes.

The V and J genes are TRBV7-6 and TRBJ2-7; the match to TRBD1 covers 12 bases. V lost 4 bases and J lost 6; bases outside the gene matches: 7. The CDR3 is 15 residues long. CDR1 is SGHVS and CDR2 is FNYEAQ in the germline V gene. The CDR3: CASSSGRDRGPEQYF. CDR3 nucleotides: TGTGCCAGCAGCTCCGGCCGGGACAGGGGGCCCGAGCAGTACTTC. Filled out from reference TRBV7-6 and TRBJ2-7, the complete variable domain reads GAGVSQSPRYKVTKRGQDVALRCDPISGHVSLYWYRQALGQGPEFLTYFNYEAQQDKSGLPNDRFSAERPEGSISTLTIQRTEQRDSAMYRCASSSGRDRGPEQYFGPGTRLTVT.

This clone was counted between two and nine times. This sequence joins TRBV30 and TRBJ2-3; unclear D gene. The V end lost 3 bases, the J end lost 6 bases, and 10 bases lay between the germline ends. The CDR3 consists of 12 residues. Germline loops: CDR1 GTSNPN, CDR2 SVGIG (reference sequence). The CDR3 region is CAWSPARDTQYF. The CDR3 DNA reads as TGTGCCTGGAGCCCTGCTCGGGATACGCAGTATTTT.

The chain has TRBV30 and TRBJ1-6, with D possibly being TRBD1 (5 bases). Germline V gene data show CDR1 as GTSNPN and CDR2 as SVGIG (reference sequence). This CDR3 has 14 residues. Trimming took 2 bases from V and 10 from J, leaving 15 bases between them. The CDR3, as DNA: TGTGCCTGGAGTATAGTGGGGGGAGGATCACCCCTCCACTTT. Translating it yields CAWSIVGGGSPLHF.

This chain connects TRBV27 to TRBJ1-4; D is uncertain. V lost 3 bases and J lost 5, with 10 bases in between. The CDR3 contains 14 residues. Germline V gene lookup returns CDR1 MNHEY and CDR2 SMNVEV (reference sequence). The CDR3 protein is CASSFRSQNEKLFF. Written as DNA, the CDR3 is TGTGCCAGCAGTTTTAGGAGCCAGAATGAAAAACTGTTTTTT. Supplemented by reference TRBV27 and TRBJ1-4, the full variable domain reads EAQVTQNPRYLITVTGKKLTVTCSQNMNHEYMSWYRQDPGLGLRQIYYSMNVEVTDKGDVPEGYKVSRKEKRNFPLILESPSPNQTSLYFCASSFRSQNEKLFFGSGTQLSVL.

This clone has more than one count but fewer than ten. V gene TRBV29-1 combines with J gene TRBJ1-1; 7 bases line up with TRBD1. The CDR3 runs to 14 residues. Losses at the gene ends were 6 bases for V and 3 bases for J; bases not matched to a gene: 10. Germline V lookup: CDR1 SQVTM, CDR2 ANQGSEA. The CDR3 spells CSVNRGQRYTEAFF. The CDR3 nucleotides are TGCAGCGTGAACAGGGGACAGAGGTACACTGAAGCTTTCTTT. Based on the CDR3 plus reference TRBV29-1 and TRBJ1-1, the full variable domain is SAVISQKPSRDICQRGTSLTIQCQVDSQVTMMFWYRQQPGQSLTLIATANQGSEATYESGFVIDKFPISRPNLTFSTLTVSNMSPEDSSIYLCSVNRGQRYTEAFFGQGTRLTVV.

Only a few counts were recorded for this clone. This chain uses TRBV5-1 with TRBJ2-1, with D possibly matching TRBD2 (6 bases). CDR3 length equals 14 residues. Germline V lookup: CDR1 SGHRS, CDR2 YFSETQ. V lost 5 bases, J lost 0 bases, and 9 bases lay in between. The CDR3 DNA is TGCGCCAGCAGACGGGAGAACTCCTACAATGAGCAGTTCTTC. Its protein is CASRRENSYNEQFF.

This clone was seen only a few times. The chain links TRBV25-1 to TRBJ1-4; 7 bases are a match to TRBD1. The CDR3 runs 15 residues. V shed 4 bases and J 8 bases; nucleotides not matched to a gene: 10. Germline loops: CDR1 MGHDK, CDR2 SYGVNS. The CDR3 spells CASSGYRQGVEKLFF. CDR3 nucleotides: TGTGCCAGCAGTGGTTATAGACAGGGCGTCGAAAAACTGTTTTTT. The whole variable domain, filled in from reference TRBV25-1 and TRBJ1-4, reads EADIYQTPRYLVIGTGKKITLECSQTMGHDKMYWYQQDPGMELHLIHYSYGVNSTEKGDLSSESTVSRIRTEHFPLTLESARPSHTSQYLCASSGYRQGVEKLFFGSGTQLSVL.

The chain combines TRBV20-1 with TRBJ2-3; D is possibly TRBD2 (5 bases). The CDR3 contains 10 residues. The germline gives CDR1 DFQATT, CDR2 SNEGSKA (reference sequence). The V end was cut by 5 bases, the J end by 12 bases, with 12 bases between. The CDR3 sequence is CSAPLRGQYF. CDR3 coding DNA: TGCAGTGCTCCTCTACGGGGTCAGTATTTT.

The chain couples TRBV28 to TRBJ2-1; 8 nucleotides align to TRBD2. There are 12 residues in the CDR3. Looked up from germline, CDR1 is MDHEN and CDR2 is SYDVKM. The V and J ends lost 4 bases and 15 bases, in that order; junction bases with no gene match: 8. The CDR3 DNA reads TGTGCCAGCAGTTCATCGGGAGGGTCGCCGTTCTTC. This sequence encodes CASSSSGGSPFF.

The chain links TRBV5-4 to TRBJ2-7, with 8 nucleotides matching TRBD2. Unmatched junction bases numbered 5, after V lost 4 bases and J lost 2 bases. Per germline, CDR1 SGHNT and CDR2 YYREEE (reference sequence). The CDR3 contains 14 residues. CDR3 region: CASSMGLGTYEQYF. The CDR3 DNA is TGTGCCAGCAGCATGGGACTAGGGACCTACGAGCAGTACTTC.

This chain connects TRBV5-1 to TRBJ1-1; 7 bases line up with TRBD1. CDR1 is SGHRS and CDR2 is YFSETQ in the germline V gene. CDR3 length: 17 amino acids. V shed 0 bases and J 0 bases; nucleotides not matched to a gene: 8. This chain's CDR3 is CASSLAAGQPVNTEAFF. CDR3 in DNA: TGCGCCAGCAGCTTGGCGGCGGGACAGCCAGTGAACACTGAAGCTTTCTTT. Combining the CDR3 with reference TRBV5-1 and TRBJ1-1 gives the whole variable domain KAGVTQTPRYLIKTRGQQVTLSCSPISGHRSVSWYQQTPGQGLQFLFEYFSETQRNKGNFPGRFSGRQFSNSRSEMNVSTLELGDSALYLCASSLAAGQPVNTEAFFGQGTRLTVV.

This clone was recorded a few times. V usage is TRBV11-2 and J usage is TRBJ2-1, with 8 bases matching TRBD2. This CDR3 contains 19 residues. J gave up 7 bases and V 7 bases, and 24 bases lay outside the gene matches. CDR1 is SGHAT, CDR2 FQNNGV, per germline. The CDR3 DNA is TGTGCCAGCAAAAGGTGGGGCGGGGGGACGAACGGGGAGGTAAATGAGCAGTTCTTC. It is translated as CASKRWGGGTNGEVNEQFF. Based on the CDR3 plus reference TRBV11-2 and TRBJ2-1, the full variable domain is EAGVAQSPRYKIIEKRQSVAFWCNPISGHATLYWYQQILGQGPKLLIQFQNNGVVDDSQLPKDRFSAERLKGVDSTLKIQPAKLEDSAVYLCASKRWGGGTNGEVNEQFFGPGTRLTVL.